The 20 T cell receptor beta chains listed next were all sequenced from one sample in a study of shared clonotypes between healthy human individuals. Here immunoSEQ multiplex PCR was the method, and the copy in TCRdb shows in-frame clones only, minus some. The table lists millions of clones, roughly 91% of them singletons. Terminally differentiated effector memory CD45RA+ cells were left out of the naive CD8 fraction, which was CD45RO-negative and positively selected for CCR7. What was sequenced was naive CD8+ T cells from PBMCs. Receptors originate from a young man in good health. Some clones in this sample may be carry-over from other donors' samples.

This rearrangement joins TRBV11-2 to TRBJ2-7; possible D gene TRBD1, 5 bases. This CDR3 is 14 amino acids long. Germline-derived CDR1 and CDR2 are SGHAT and FQNNGV. Trimming left V 5 bases short and J 3 bases short, with 14 bases between. The CDR3 sequence: CASSPTAIGYEQYF. In DNA form, the CDR3 reads TGTGCCAGCAGCCCGACAGCGATCGGCTACGAGCAGTACTTC.

Note on this clone: A read error may account for a junction end that differs from germline. The chain uses TRBV19 and TRBJ2-7; 10 bases map to TRBD2. Per germline, CDR1 LNHDA and CDR2 SQIVND (reference sequence). The length of the CDR3 is 13 residues. CDR3 DNA: TGTGCCAGTAGTAATAACCTAGCGGGAGATTGGTCCTTC. Its translation: CASSNNLAGDWSF.

The chain is built from TRBV9 and TRBJ2-2, with 7 bases matching TRBD2. Germline trimming cut 0 bases from V and 2 bases from J; bases unmatched to any gene: 4. The CDR3 runs to 16 residues. From germline, CDR1 is SGDLS and CDR2 YYNGEE. This chain's CDR3 is CASSVGGTTNTGELFF. The DNA of the CDR3 is TGTGCCAGCAGCGTAGGGGGGACTACCAACACCGGGGAGCTGTTTTTT. Looking up the rest from reference TRBV9 and TRBJ2-2 gives the full variable domain: DSGVTQTPKHLITATGQRVTLRCSPRSGDLSVYWYQQSLDQGLQFLIQYYNGEERAKGNILERFSAQQFPDLHSELNLSSLELGDSALYFCASSVGGTTNTGELFFGEGSRLTVL.

A word on this clone: The same CDR3 is also encoded by other DNA sequences in this sample. CDR3: CASSLGGRTEAFF. CDR3 nucleotide sequence: TGTGCCAGCAGCTTAGGCGGCCGAACTGAAGCTTTCTTT. The J gene is TRBJ1-1, the V gene TRBV7-3; D is unclear. Germline assignment: CDR1 SGHTA and CDR2 FQGTGA. There are 13 residues in the CDR3. V shed 2 bases and J shed 5 bases, with 9 bases lying between them. Together with reference TRBV7-3 and TRBJ1-1, the CDR3 gives the full variable domain: GAGVSQTPSNKVTEKGKYVELRCDPISGHTALYWYRQSLGQGPEFLIYFQGTGAADDSGLPNDRFFAVRPEGSVSTLKIQRTERGDSAVYLCASSLGGRTEAFFGQGTRLTVV.

As concerns this clone: This sample includes further DNA sequences coding for the same CDR3. This chain links TRBV13 with TRBJ2-5; 7 nucleotides match TRBD2. Germline-derived CDR1 and CDR2 are PRHDT and FYEKMQ (reference sequence). V gave up 0 bases and J gave up 3 bases; unmatched junction bases: 1. The CDR3 has 14 amino acids. CDR3 loop: CASSLGGGEETQYF. The CDR3 region has the DNA TGTGCCAGCAGCTTAGGTGGGGGGGAAGAGACCCAGTACTTC.

The V and J genes are TRBV29-1 and TRBJ1-2, with D tentatively TRBD1 (5 bases). Germline loops: CDR1 SQVTM, CDR2 ANQGSEA. The CDR3 sequence is 14 residues long. V lost 2 bases and J lost 6, with 16 bases in between. The CDR3 DNA is TGCAGCGTTGAATCGGGCAGGGAAGGTCATGGCTACACCTTC. Protein sequence: CSVESGREGHGYTF.

The chain links TRBV5-6 to TRBJ1-5, with 8 bases that match TRBD1. The germline V gene has CDR1 SGHDT and CDR2 YYEEEE. V was clipped by 5 bases and J by 6 bases; unmatched bases: 13. The CDR3 length is 16 residues. This CDR3 reads CASSKTGAGKGQPQHF. CDR3 in DNA: TGTGCCAGCAGTAAGACAGGGGCGGGTAAGGGTCAGCCCCAGCATTTT.

This clone has only one observation. V is TRBV5-4 and J is TRBJ1-1; D uncertain. Trimming removed 4 bases at V and 4 bases at J, with 8 bases between. This CDR3 spans 12 amino acids. In germline, CDR1 is SGHNT, CDR2 YYREEE (reference sequence). CDR3 residues: CASSQRATEAFF. The DNA for the CDR3 is TGTGCCAGCAGCCAAAGGGCCACTGAAGCTTTCTTT.

The chain joins TRBV5-4 to TRBJ2-3; TRBD2 agrees at 7 bases. V lost 1 base, J lost 3 bases, and 5 bases stayed unmatched. Germline V gene sequence: CDR1 SGHNT, CDR2 YYREEE (reference sequence). This CDR3 comprises 15 residues. CDR3 residues: CASSLLRERTDTQYF. The CDR3 coding sequence is TGTGCCAGCAGCTTGCTGCGGGAGAGGACAGATACGCAGTATTTT.

The chain is built from TRBV13 and TRBJ2-3; 7 positions agree with TRBD2. Germline trimming cut 3 bases from V and 0 bases from J; bases unmatched to any gene: 3. The CDR3 length is 15 residues. Germline-derived CDR1 and CDR2 are PRHDT and FYEKMQ (reference sequence). CDR3 in DNA: TGTGCCAGCAGCTTGAGCGGGAAGAGCACAGATACGCAGTATTTT. Its translation is CASSLSGKSTDTQYF.

As regards this clone: This sample includes further DNA sequences coding for the same CDR3. The chain carries TRBV19 and TRBJ1-1; D gene uncertain. V gave up 1 base and J gave up 4 bases, with 1 base separating them. Germline V gives CDR1 LNHDA, CDR2 SQIVND (reference sequence). CDR3 length: 11 amino acids. The CDR3 DNA is TGTGCCAGTAGTATAGGCACTGAAGCTTTCTTT. Protein: CASSIGTEAFF.

The genes are TRBV27 and TRBJ2-7; D gene unclear. The CDR3 is made up of 16 amino acids. CDR1 is MNHEY, CDR2 SMNVEV, per germline (reference sequence). Trimming took 5 bases from V and 0 from J, leaving 17 bases between them. The CDR3 here is CASSPARLKSSYEQYF. The CDR3 region has the DNA TGTGCCAGCAGTCCGGCCCGACTGAAGAGCTCCTACGAGCAGTACTTC.

The J gene is TRBJ2-3, the V gene TRBV10-3; D remains unclear. The CDR3 runs 13 residues. The V end was cut by 3 bases, the J end by 1 base, with 5 bases between. CDR1 and CDR2 from the germline V gene are ENHRY and SYGVKD. The CDR3 region is CAISDIRTDTQYF. The CDR3 region has the DNA TGTGCCATCAGTGATATCCGCACAGATACGCAGTATTTT.

This sequence joins TRBV15 and TRBJ2-7, with D possibly being TRBD1 (7 bases). V was clipped by 1 base and J by 7 bases, with 17 bases between them. The CDR3 loop spans 15 amino acids. Per germline, CDR1 LNHNV and CDR2 YYDKDF (reference sequence). CDR3 sequence reads: CATSRGGTALGEQYF. For the CDR3, the DNA is TGTGCCACCAGCAGAGGCGGGACAGCCTTGGGGGAGCAGTACTTC. The full variable domain, in which reference TRBV15 and TRBJ2-7 provide the parts outside the CDR3, is DAMVIQNPRYQVTQFGKPVTLSCSQTLNHNVMYWYQQKSSQAPKLLFHYYDKDFNNEADTPDNFQSRRPNTSFCFLDIRSPGLGDTAMYLCATSRGGTALGEQYFGPGTRLTVT.

The gene calls are TRBV28 and TRBJ2-2; no clear D gene. The CDR3 sequence is 14 residues long. The ends were cut back, 5 bases at V and 1 base at J, with 8 bases in the middle. Germline-derived CDR1 and CDR2 are MDHEN and SYDVKM. CDR3 nucleotides: TGTGCCAGCAGTGTTTACTTGAACACCGGGGAGCTGTTTTTT. The encoded protein is CASSVYLNTGELFF.

The chain employs TRBV28 and TRBJ1-3, with D perhaps matching TRBD1 (6 bases). Germline V gene lookup returns CDR1 MDHEN and CDR2 SYDVKM. V was trimmed by 4 bases and J by 1 base, leaving 11 bases between them. The CDR3 is made up of 15 amino acids. The CDR3 DNA follows: TGTGCCAGCAGTTCGGACAGACGATCTGGAAACACCATATATTTT. The encoded protein is CASSSDRRSGNTIYF.

The chain joins TRBV7-2 to TRBJ1-5; tentative D call: TRBD1 (5 bases). V dropped 2 bases and J dropped 4 bases, with 18 bases sitting between them. From germline, CDR1 is SGHTA and CDR2 FQGNSA. The CDR3 has 17 amino acids. CDR3 in amino acids: CASSLPYHGTANQPQHF. DNA of the CDR3: TGTGCCAGCAGCTTACCCTACCACGGGACGGCGAATCAGCCCCAGCATTTT.

J is TRBJ1-1 and V is TRBV11-2, with no clear D. Germline assignment: CDR1 SGHAT and CDR2 FQNNGV. V was clipped by 5 bases and J by 5 bases, with 21 bases between them. CDR3 length equals 16 residues. Here the CDR3 reads CASSKGEGRDLTEAFF. In nucleotides, the CDR3 is TGTGCCAGCAGCAAGGGCGAGGGCAGAGATTTGACTGAAGCTTTCTTT.

The chain has TRBV7-9 and TRBJ2-1, with 9 nucleotides matching TRBD2. This CDR3 comprises 17 residues. The V segment lost 4 bases and the J segment 4 bases; nucleotides outside the gene matches: 11. Germline V gene sequence: CDR1 SEHNR, CDR2 FQNEAQ (reference sequence). The CDR3 bases are TGTGCCAGCAGCTCCACCGCTCCTAGCGGGGTTTACAATGAGCAGTTCTTC. It encodes CASSSTAPSGVYNEQFF.

V usage is TRBV11-2 and J usage is TRBJ1-4; D gene uncertain. Germline lookup yields CDR1 SGHAT and CDR2 FQNNGV. This CDR3 comprises 10 residues. The V end lost 8 bases, the J end lost 7 bases, and 5 bases lay between the germline ends. This chain's CDR3 is CASAGEKLFF. The CDR3 bases are TGTGCCAGCGCAGGTGAAAAACTGTTTTTT.